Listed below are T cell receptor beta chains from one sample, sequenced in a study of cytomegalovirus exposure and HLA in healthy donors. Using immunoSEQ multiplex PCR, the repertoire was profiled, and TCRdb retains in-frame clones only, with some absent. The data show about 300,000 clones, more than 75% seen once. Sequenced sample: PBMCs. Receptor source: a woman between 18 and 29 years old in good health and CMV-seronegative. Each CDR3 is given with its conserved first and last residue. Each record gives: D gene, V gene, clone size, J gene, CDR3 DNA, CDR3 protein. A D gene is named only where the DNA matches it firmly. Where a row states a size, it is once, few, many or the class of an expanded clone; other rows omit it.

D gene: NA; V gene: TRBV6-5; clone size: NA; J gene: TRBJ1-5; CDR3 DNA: TGTGCCAGCACCACAGGAAAAGGGCAGCCCCAGCATTTT; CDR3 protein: CASTTGKGQPQHF
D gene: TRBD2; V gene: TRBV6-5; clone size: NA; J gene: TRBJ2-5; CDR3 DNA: TGTGCCAGCAGTTCGCCGGGACTAGCGGGAGAGACCCAGTACTTC; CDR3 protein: CASSSPGLAGETQYF
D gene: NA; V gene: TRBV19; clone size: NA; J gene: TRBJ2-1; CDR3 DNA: TGTGCCAGTAGTTTGGGGGGCTCCTACAATGAGCAGTTCTTC; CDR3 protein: CASSLGGSYNEQFF
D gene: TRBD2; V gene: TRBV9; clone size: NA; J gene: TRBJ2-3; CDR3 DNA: TGTGCCAGCAGCTTGGGGGAAGCGGGAGCCCCAGATACGCAGTATTTT; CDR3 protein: CASSLGEAGAPDTQYF
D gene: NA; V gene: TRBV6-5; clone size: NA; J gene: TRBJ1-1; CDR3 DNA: TGTGCCAGCAGTTACTCTGGGCCAGCTGCTGAAGCTTTCTTT; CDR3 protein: CASSYSGPAAEAFF
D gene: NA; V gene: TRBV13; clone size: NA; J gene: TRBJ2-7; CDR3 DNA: TGTGCCAGCAGCTTAAGGGGGACCCCAACCTACGAGCAGTACTTC; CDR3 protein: CASSLRGTPTYEQYF
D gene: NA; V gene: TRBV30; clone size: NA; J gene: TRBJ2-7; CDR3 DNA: TGTGCCTGGAGTGGTCATCCAACGGGCTCCTACGAGCAGTACTTC; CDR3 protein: CAWSGHPTGSYEQYF
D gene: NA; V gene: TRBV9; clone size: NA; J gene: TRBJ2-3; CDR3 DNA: TGTGCCAGCAGCGTAGGCGGCGGAAATCCTAGCACAGATACGCAGTATTTT; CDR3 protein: CASSVGGGNPSTDTQYF
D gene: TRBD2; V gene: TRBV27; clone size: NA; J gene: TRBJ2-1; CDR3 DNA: TGTGCCAGCAGTTACCGACTAGCGGGAGGGATAAATGAGCAGTTCTTC; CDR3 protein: CASSYRLAGGINEQFF
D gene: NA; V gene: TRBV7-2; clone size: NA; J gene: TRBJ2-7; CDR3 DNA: TGTGCCAGCAGCTTTACCCGGACGGGACAAGGTGCCGAGCAGTACTTC; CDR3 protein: CASSFTRTGQGAEQYF
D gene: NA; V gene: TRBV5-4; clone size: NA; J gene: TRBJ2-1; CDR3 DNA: TGTGCCAGCAGCCTTAGGACAGCTTCAAGCTCCTACAATGAGCAGTTCTTC; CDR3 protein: CASSLRTASSSYNEQFF
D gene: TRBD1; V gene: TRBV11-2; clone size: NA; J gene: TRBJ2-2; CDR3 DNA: TGTGCCAGTCAAGACCGGACAGGGATGACCGGGGAGCTGTTTTTT; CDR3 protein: CASQDRTGMTGELFF
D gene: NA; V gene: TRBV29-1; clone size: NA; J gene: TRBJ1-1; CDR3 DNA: TGCAGCGTTGATGTAACAGTGAACACTGAAGCTTTCTTT; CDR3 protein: CSVDVTVNTEAFF
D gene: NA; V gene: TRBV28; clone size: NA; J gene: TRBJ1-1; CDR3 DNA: TGTGCCAGCGGAGTAGGGAGGAGTTATCCTGAAGCTTTCTTT; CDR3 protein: CASGVGRSYPEAFF
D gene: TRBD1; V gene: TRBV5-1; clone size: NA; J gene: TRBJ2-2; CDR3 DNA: TGCGCCAGCGTACCGGGACAGGGGAACACCGGGGAGCTGTTTTTT; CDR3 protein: CASVPGQGNTGELFF
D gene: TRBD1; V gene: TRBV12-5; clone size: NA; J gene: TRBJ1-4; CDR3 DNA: TGTGCTAGTGGTGAACAGGGGGCTCGTGAAAAACTGTTTTTT; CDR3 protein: CASGEQGAREKLFF
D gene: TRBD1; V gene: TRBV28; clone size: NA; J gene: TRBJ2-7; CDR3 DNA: TGTGCCAGCGTCGACAGGGCCCGGGGCGAGCAGTACTTC; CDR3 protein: CASVDRARGEQYF
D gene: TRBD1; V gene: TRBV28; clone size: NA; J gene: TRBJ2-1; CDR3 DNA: TGTGCCAGCAGCCCTACCGGGACAGGGATCGGGGAGCAGTTCTTC; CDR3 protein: CASSPTGTGIGEQFF
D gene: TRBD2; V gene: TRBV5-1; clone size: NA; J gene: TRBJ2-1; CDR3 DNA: TGCGCCAGCAGCTTTACGGTAGCGGGTCGTGATGAGCAGTTCTTC; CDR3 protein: CASSFTVAGRDEQFF
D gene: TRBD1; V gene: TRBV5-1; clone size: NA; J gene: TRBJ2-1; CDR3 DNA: TGCGCCAGCAGCTTGTTATCGGGACAGGGCTTCAAAGGCAATGAGCAGTTCTTC; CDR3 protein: CASSLLSGQGFKGNEQFF
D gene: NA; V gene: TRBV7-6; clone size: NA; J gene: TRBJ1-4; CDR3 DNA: TGTGCCAGCAGATCGGACAGTAATGAAAAACTGTTTTTT; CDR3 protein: CASRSDSNEKLFF
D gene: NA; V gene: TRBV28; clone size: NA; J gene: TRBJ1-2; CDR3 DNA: TGTGCCAGCAGTTCGACCCTGGGAGATGGCTACACCTTC; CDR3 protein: CASSSTLGDGYTF
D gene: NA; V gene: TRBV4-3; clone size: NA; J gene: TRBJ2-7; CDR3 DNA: TGCGCCAGCAGCCTCGACAGGATTTCCTACGAGCAGTACTTC; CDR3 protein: CASSLDRISYEQYF
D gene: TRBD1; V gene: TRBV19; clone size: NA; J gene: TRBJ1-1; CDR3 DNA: TGTGCCAGTAGTCCGGGGACAGACGGCACTGAAGCTTTCTTT; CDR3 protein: CASSPGTDGTEAFF
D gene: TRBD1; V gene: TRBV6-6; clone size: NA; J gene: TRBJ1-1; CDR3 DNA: TGTGCCAGCATGCGCAGGGGGCACACTGAAGCTTTCTTT; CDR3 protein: CASMRRGHTEAFF
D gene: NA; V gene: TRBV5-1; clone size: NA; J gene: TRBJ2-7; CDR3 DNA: TGCGCCAGCAGCCTAACGACAGAGACATCCTACGAGCAGTACTTC; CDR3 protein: CASSLTTETSYEQYF
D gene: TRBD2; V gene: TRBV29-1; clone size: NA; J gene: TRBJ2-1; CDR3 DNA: TGCAGCGTTGAACCCAGACTCGGGACTAGTGAGCAGTTCTTC; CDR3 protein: CSVEPRLGTSEQFF
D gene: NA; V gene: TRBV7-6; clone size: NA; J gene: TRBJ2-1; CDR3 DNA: TGTGCCAGCAGCTCCCGCCCACAGGGTTTTCTGTTCTTC; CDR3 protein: CASSSRPQGFLFF
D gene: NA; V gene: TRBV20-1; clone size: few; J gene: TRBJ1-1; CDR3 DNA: TGCAGTGCCGCGAGGGTCTTTGAAGCTTTCTTT; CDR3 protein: CSAARVFEAFF
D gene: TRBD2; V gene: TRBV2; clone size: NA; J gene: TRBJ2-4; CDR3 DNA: TGTGCCAGCTTATCCCGAGCGGGAGCAGCCAAAAACATTCAGTACTTC; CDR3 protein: CASLSRAGAAKNIQYF
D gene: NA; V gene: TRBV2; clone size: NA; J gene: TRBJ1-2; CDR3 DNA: TGTGCCAGCAGTGAAAGAGAGACAGCCCCGCTCTATGGCTACACCTTC; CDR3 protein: CASSERETAPLYGYTF
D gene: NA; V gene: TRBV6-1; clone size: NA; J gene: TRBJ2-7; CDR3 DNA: TGTGCCAGCAGTGAAGTGGGCAGGGTCTACGAGCAGTACTTC; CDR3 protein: CASSEVGRVYEQYF
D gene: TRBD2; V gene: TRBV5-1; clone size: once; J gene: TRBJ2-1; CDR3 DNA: TGCGCCAGCAGCTTGGGGGCTAGCGGGAGGGCCAACAATGAGCAGTTCTTC; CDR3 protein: CASSLGASGRANNEQFF
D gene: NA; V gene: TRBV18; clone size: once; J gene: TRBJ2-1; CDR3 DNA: TGTGCCAGCTCGCCCCCAGCGCCTGGATCTTACAATGAGCAGTTCTTC; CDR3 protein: CASSPPAPGSYNEQFF
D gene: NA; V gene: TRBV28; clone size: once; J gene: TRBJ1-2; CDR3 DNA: TGTGCCAGCAGGAACGGACACGCTCCCGACATCTATTATGGCTACACCTTC; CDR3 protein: CASRNGHAPDIYYGYTF
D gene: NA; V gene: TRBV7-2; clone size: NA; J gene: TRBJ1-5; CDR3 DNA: TGTGCCAGCAGCCCTTCGAGCCTTTTGAATCAGCCCCAGCATTTT; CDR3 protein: CASSPSSLLNQPQHF
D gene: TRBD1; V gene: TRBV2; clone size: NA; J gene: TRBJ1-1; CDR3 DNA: TGTGCCAGCGGGACAGAACTTAAGAACACTGAAGCTTTCTTT; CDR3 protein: CASGTELKNTEAFF
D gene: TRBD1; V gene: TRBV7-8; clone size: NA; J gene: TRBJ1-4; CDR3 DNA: TGTGCCACGCTATCCACATCCGGGACAGGGCCTGAAAAACTGTTTTTT; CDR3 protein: CATLSTSGTGPEKLFF
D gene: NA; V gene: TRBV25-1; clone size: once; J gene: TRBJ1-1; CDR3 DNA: TGTGCCAGCAGCGCGGGTGAAGCTTTCTTT; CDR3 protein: CASSAGEAFF
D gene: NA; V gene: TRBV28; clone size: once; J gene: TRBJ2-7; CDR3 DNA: TGTGCCACCTCCCGGGGGGCTAGGCTCCTATCCTACGAGCAGTACTTC; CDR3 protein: CATSRGARLLSYEQYF
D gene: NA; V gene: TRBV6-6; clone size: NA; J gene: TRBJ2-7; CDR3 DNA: TGTGCCAGCAGTTACTCGAAGTTCAGGGGCTACGAGCAGTACTTC; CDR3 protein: CASSYSKFRGYEQYF
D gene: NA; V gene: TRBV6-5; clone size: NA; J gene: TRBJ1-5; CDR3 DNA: TGTGCCAGCAGTCCGGGGGGTGACAATCAGCCCCAGCATTTT; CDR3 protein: CASSPGGDNQPQHF
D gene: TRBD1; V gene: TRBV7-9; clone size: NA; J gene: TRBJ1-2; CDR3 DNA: TGTGCCAGCAGTCAGGAGGGGGCTTATGGCTACACCTTC; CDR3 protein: CASSQEGAYGYTF
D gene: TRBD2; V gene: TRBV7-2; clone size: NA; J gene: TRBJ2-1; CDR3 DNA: TGTGCCAGCAGCCGTACCGGGACTAGCGGTTACAATGAGCAGTTCTTC; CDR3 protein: CASSRTGTSGYNEQFF
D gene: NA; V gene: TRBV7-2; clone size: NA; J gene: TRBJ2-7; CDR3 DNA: TGTGCCAGCAGCTTCTTCTTCTACGAGCAGTACTTC; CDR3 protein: CASSFFFYEQYF
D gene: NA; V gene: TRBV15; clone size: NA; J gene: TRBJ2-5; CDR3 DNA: TGTGCCACCAGCAGAAACCCGGGGACCCAGTACTTC; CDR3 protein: CATSRNPGTQYF